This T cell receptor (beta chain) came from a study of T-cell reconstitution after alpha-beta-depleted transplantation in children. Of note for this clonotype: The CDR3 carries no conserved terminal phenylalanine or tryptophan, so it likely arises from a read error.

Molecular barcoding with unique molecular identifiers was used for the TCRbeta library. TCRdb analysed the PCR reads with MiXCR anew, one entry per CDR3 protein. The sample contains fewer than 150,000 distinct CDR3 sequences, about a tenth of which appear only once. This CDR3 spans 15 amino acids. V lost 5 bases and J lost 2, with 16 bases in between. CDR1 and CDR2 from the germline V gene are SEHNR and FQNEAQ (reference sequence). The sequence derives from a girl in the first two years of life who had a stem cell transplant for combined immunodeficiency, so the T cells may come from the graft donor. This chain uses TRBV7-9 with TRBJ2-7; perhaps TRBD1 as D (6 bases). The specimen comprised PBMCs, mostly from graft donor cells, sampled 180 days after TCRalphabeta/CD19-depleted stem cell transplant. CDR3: CASSPGQTGAYEQYL. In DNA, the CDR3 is TGTGCCAGCAGCCCGGGACAAACAGGAGCCTACGAGCAGTACCTC.